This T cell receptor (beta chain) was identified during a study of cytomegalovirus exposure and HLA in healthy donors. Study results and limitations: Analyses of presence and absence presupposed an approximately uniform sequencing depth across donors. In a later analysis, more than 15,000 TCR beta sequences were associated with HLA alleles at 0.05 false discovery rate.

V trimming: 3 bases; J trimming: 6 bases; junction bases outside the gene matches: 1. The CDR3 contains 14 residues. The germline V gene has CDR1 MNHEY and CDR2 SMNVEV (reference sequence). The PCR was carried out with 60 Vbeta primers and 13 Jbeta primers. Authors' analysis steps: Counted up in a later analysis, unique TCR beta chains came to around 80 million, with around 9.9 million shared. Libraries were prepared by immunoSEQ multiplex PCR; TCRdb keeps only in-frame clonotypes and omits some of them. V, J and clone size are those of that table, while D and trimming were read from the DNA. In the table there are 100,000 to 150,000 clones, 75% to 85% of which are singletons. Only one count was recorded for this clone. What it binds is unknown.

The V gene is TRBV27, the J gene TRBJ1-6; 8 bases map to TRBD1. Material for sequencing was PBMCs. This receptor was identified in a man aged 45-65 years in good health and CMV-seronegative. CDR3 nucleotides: TGTGCCAGCAGTTTCGACAGGGGTAATTCACCCCTCCACTTT. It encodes CASSFDRGNSPLHF.